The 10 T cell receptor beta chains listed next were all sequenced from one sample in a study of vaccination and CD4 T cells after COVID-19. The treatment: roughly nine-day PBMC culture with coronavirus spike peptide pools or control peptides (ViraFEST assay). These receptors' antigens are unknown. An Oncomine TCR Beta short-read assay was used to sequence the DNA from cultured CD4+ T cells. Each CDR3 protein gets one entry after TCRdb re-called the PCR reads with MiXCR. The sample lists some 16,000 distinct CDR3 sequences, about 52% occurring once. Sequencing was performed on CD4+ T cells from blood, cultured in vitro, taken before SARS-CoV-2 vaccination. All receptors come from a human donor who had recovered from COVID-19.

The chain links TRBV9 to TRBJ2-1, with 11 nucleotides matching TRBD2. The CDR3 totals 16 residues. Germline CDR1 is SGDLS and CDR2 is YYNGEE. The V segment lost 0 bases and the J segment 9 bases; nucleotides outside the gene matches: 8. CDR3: CASSVGTSGSDSEQFF. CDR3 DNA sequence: TGTGCCAGCAGCGTAGGAACTAGCGGGAGTGATAGTGAGCAGTTCTTC. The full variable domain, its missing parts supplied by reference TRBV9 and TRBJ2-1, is DSGVTQTPKHLITATGQRVTLRCSPRSGDLSVYWYQQSLDQGLQFLIQYYNGEERAKGNILERFSAQQFPDLHSELNLSSLELGDSALYFCASSVGTSGSDSEQFFGPGTRLTVL.

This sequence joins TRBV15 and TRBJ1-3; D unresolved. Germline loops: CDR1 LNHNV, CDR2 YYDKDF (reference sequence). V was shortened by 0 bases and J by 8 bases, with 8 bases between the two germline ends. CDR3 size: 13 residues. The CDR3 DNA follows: TGTGCCACCAGCAGAGACGTGGTGGACACCATATATTTT. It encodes CATSRDVVDTIYF.

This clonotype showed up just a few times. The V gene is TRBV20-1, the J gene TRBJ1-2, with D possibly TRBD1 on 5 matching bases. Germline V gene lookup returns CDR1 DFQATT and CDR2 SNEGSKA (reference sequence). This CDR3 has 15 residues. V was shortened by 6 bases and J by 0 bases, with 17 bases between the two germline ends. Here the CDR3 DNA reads TGCAGTGCGCACCTCCGGGACGGCTCTAACTATGGCTACACCTTC. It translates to CSAHLRDGSNYGYTF.

As DNA, the CDR3 is TGTGCCAGCAGCTTAGTCGGGGGGAGTCTAAGGACAGATACGCAGTATTTT. It encodes CASSLVGGSLRTDTQYF. The chain has TRBV7-8 and TRBJ2-3, with 7 bases lining up with TRBD2. This CDR3 has 17 residues. The V segment lost 1 base and the J segment 3 bases; nucleotides outside the gene matches: 10. Germline-derived CDR1 and CDR2 are SGHVS and FQNEAQ.

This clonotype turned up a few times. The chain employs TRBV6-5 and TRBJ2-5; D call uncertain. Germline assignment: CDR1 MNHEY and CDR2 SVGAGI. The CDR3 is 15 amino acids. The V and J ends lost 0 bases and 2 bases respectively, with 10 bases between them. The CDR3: CASSYSRLGQETQYF. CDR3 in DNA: TGTGCCAGCAGTTACTCGAGGCTGGGGCAAGAGACCCAGTACTTC.

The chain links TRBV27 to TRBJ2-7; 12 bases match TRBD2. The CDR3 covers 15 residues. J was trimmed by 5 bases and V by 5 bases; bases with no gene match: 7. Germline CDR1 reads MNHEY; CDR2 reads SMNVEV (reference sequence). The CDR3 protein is CASSLAGLAGNEQYF. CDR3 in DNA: TGTGCCAGCAGTCTCGCGGGACTAGCGGGTAACGAGCAGTACTTC.

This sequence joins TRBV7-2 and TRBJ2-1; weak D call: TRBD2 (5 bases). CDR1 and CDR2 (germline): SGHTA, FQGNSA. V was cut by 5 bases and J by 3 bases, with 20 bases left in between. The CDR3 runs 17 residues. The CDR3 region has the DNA TGTGCCAGCAGCCCGGTCGTTGCCGGGAACCACTACAATGAGCAGTTCTTC. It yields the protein CASSPVVAGNHYNEQFF.

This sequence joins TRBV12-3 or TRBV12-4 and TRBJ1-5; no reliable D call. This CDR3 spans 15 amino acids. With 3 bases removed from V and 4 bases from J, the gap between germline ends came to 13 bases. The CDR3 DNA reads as TGTGCCAGCAGTTTCGGTAACGTAGGGAATCAGCCCCAGCATTTT. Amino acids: CASSFGNVGNQPQHF.

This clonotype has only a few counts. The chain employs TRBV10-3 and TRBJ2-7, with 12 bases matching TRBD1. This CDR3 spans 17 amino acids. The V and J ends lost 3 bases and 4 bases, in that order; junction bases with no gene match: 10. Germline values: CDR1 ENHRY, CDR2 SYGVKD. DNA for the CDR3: TGTGCCATCAGTGAACCGGGACAGGGGGCTTCTCCGTACGAGCAGTACTTC. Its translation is CAISEPGQGASPYEQYF.

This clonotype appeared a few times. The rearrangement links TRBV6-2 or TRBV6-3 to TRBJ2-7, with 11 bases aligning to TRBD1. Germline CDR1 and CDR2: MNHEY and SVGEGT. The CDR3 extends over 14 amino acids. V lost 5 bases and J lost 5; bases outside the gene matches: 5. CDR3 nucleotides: TGTGCCAGCAGTACCGGACAGGGGGCGAACGAGCAGTACTTC. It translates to CASSTGQGANEQYF.